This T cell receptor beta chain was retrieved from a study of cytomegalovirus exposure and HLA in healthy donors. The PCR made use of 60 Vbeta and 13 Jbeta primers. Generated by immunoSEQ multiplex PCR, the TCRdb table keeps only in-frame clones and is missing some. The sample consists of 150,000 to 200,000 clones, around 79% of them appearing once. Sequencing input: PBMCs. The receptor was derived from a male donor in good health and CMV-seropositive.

CDR3 residues: CSVEVIVRYEQFF. For the CDR3, the DNA is TGCAGCGTTGAAGTTATAGTGAGGTATGAGCAGTTCTTC. The chain carries TRBV29-1 and TRBJ2-1; no clear D gene. Per the germline V gene, CDR1 is SQVTM and CDR2 is ANQGSEA. The CDR3 extends over 13 amino acids. Trimming stripped 1 base from V and 8 bases from J, with 12 bases between.